Presented here are 3 T cell receptor beta chains from one specimen sequenced in a study of OX40 agonist ivuxolimab in advanced cancers. Method: immunoSEQ multiplex PCR; TCRdb's copy keeps in-frame clones and lacks some. Of under 200,000 clones listed, approximately 94% were seen once; the top ten hold around 0.31%. The sequences come from CD4+ or CD8+ T cells sorted from blood, collected in a trial of the OX40 agonist ivuxolimab. The origin of the receptors is an adult with an advanced solid tumor such as melanoma, head and neck, liver or kidney cancer.

The chain couples TRBV10-1 to TRBJ2-5, with 7 bases lining up with TRBD2. Germline V gives CDR1 WNHNN, CDR2 SYGVQD (reference sequence). J lost 0 bases, V lost 0 bases, and 4 bases had no gene match. The length of the CDR3 is 16 residues. CDR3 protein: CASSESGGDYQETQYF. The CDR3 region has the DNA TGCGCCAGCAGTGAGTCTGGGGGGGATTACCAAGAGACCCAGTACTTC.

The chain joins TRBV7-2 to TRBJ1-5, with a weak D call TRBD1 (6 bases). The CDR3 has 15 amino acids. The V end lost 5 bases, the J end lost 4 bases, and 15 bases lay between the germline ends. Germline loops: CDR1 SGHTA, CDR2 FQGNSA. CDR3 residues: CASSPGGGTNQPQHF. The CDR3 DNA reads as TGTGCCAGCAGCCCGGGAGGGGGAACAAATCAGCCCCAGCATTTT.

The V and J genes are TRBV7-2 and TRBJ2-3, with TRBD2 identical over 10 bases. The V gene's germline CDR1 is SGHTA and CDR2 FQGNSA. V shed 2 bases and J 4 bases; nucleotides not matched to a gene: 9. There are 17 residues in the CDR3. The CDR3 loop is CASSLFVLAGEADTQYF. As DNA, the CDR3 is TGTGCCAGCAGCTTATTCGTCCTAGCGGGGGAGGCAGATACGCAGTATTTT.